A selection of T cell receptor beta chains follows, all from one sample in a study of blood T cell repertoires in COVID-19. Profiled with immunoSEQ multiplex PCR; TCRdb holds only in-frame clones, not every one. The data show roughly 92,000 clones, more than 75% seen once. The sample comprised peripheral blood. Receptors were obtained from a man aged 45-65 years with acute or convalescent COVID-19. CDR3s include the opening cysteine and the closing phenylalanine or tryptophan. Fields, in order: CDR3 protein, CDR3 DNA, D gene, V gene, clone size, J gene. D genes are given only for firm matches. The listing skips clone size in some rows; elsewhere it reads once, few, many or a size class.

CDR3 protein: CASTRLAGGTYEQYF
CDR3 DNA: TGTGCCAGCACCAGACTAGCGGGAGGGACCTACGAGCAGTACTTC
D gene: TRBD2
V gene: TRBV6-5
clone size: -
J gene: TRBJ2-7

CDR3 protein: CSAWGQGDRGTQYF
CDR3 DNA: TGCAGCGCCTGGGGACAGGGAGATCGAGGAACGCAGTATTTT
D gene: TRBD1
V gene: TRBV29-1
clone size: once
J gene: TRBJ2-3

CDR3 protein: CSARYSGVAFF
CDR3 DNA: TGCAGTGCCCGTTACTCAGGGGTAGCTTTCTTT
D gene: -
V gene: TRBV20-1
clone size: -
J gene: TRBJ1-1

CDR3 protein: CASSPGQYQSGYTF
CDR3 DNA: TGCGCCAGCAGCCCGGGACAGTACCAATCCGGCTACACCTTC
D gene: TRBD1
V gene: TRBV5-1
clone size: -
J gene: TRBJ1-2

CDR3 protein: CASSLPGTGRSYEQYF
CDR3 DNA: TGTGCCAGCAGCTTGCCCGGGACAGGGCGCTCCTACGAGCAGTACTTC
D gene: TRBD1
V gene: TRBV5-6
clone size: once
J gene: TRBJ2-7

CDR3 protein: CASSLSTNYGYTF
CDR3 DNA: TGTGCCAGCAGCCTCAGTACTAACTATGGCTACACCTTC
D gene: -
V gene: TRBV11-3
clone size: -
J gene: TRBJ1-2

CDR3 protein: CASSLVRLAARSEPLHF
CDR3 DNA: TGTGCCAGCAGCTTAGTGAGACTGGCCGCGAGGTCGGAACCCCTCCACTTT
D gene: -
V gene: TRBV7-8
clone size: -
J gene: TRBJ1-6

CDR3 protein: CASSQVTGTSGRTDTQYF
CDR3 DNA: TGTGCCAGCAGCCAAGTAACCGGGACTAGCGGGAGGACAGATACGCAGTATTTT
D gene: TRBD2
V gene: TRBV4-2
clone size: -
J gene: TRBJ2-3

CDR3 protein: CASSQDPRTGRYNEQFF
CDR3 DNA: TGTGCCAGCAGCCAAGACCCCAGGACAGGCCGGTACAATGAGCAGTTCTTC
D gene: TRBD1
V gene: TRBV3-1/TRBV3-2
clone size: -
J gene: TRBJ2-1

CDR3 protein: CATSSEGGAKNIQYF
CDR3 DNA: TGTGCCACCAGTTCGGAGGGGGGGGCCAAAAACATTCAGTACTTC
D gene: -
V gene: TRBV24-1
clone size: -
J gene: TRBJ2-4

CDR3 protein: CAWSVQVYTEAFF
CDR3 DNA: TGTGCCTGGAGTGTACAGGTGTACACTGAAGCTTTCTTT
D gene: -
V gene: TRBV30
clone size: -
J gene: TRBJ1-1

CDR3 protein: CASSQDVSFDYGYTF
CDR3 DNA: TGCGCCAGCAGCCAAGATGTATCCTTTGACTATGGCTACACCTTC
D gene: -
V gene: TRBV4-1
clone size: -
J gene: TRBJ1-2

CDR3 protein: CASSLRQSTNEKLFF
CDR3 DNA: TGTGCCAGTAGTTTACGACAGTCAACTAATGAAAAACTGTTTTTT
D gene: -
V gene: TRBV19
clone size: -
J gene: TRBJ1-4

CDR3 protein: CASSAMGGNQPQHF
CDR3 DNA: TGCGCCAGCAGCGCTATGGGGGGAAATCAGCCCCAGCATTTT
D gene: -
V gene: TRBV5-1
clone size: -
J gene: TRBJ1-5

CDR3 protein: CASSLTTGGTYNEQFF
CDR3 DNA: TGCGCCAGCAGCTTGACTACAGGGGGTACTTACAATGAGCAGTTCTTC
D gene: TRBD1
V gene: TRBV5-1
clone size: -
J gene: TRBJ2-1

CDR3 protein: CASSWRLAGHTDTQYF
CDR3 DNA: TGTGCCAGCAGTTGGAGACTAGCGGGACATACAGATACGCAGTATTTT
D gene: TRBD2
V gene: TRBV27
clone size: -
J gene: TRBJ2-3

CDR3 protein: CASSFSQGGNYGYTF
CDR3 DNA: TGTGCCAGCAGCTTTTCCCAAGGGGGCAACTATGGCTACACCTTC
D gene: TRBD1
V gene: TRBV7-9
clone size: -
J gene: TRBJ1-2

CDR3 protein: CASSESPVRYTF
CDR3 DNA: TGTGCCAGCAGTGAATCCCCGGTGCGCTACACCTTC
D gene: -
V gene: TRBV25-1
clone size: -
J gene: TRBJ1-2

CDR3 protein: CASSPPGLAYEQYF
CDR3 DNA: TGTGCCAGCTCACCACCGGGGCTAGCCTACGAGCAGTACTTC
D gene: -
V gene: TRBV18
clone size: -
J gene: TRBJ2-7

CDR3 protein: CASRGQGYYEQYF
CDR3 DNA: TGTGCCAGCAGGGGACAGGGGTATTACGAGCAGTACTTC
D gene: TRBD1
V gene: TRBV6-5
clone size: -
J gene: TRBJ2-7

CDR3 protein: CASSLHRVANTGELFF
CDR3 DNA: TGTGCCAGCAGCTTGCACAGGGTTGCGAACACCGGGGAGCTGTTTTTT
D gene: -
V gene: TRBV5-6
clone size: -
J gene: TRBJ2-2

CDR3 protein: CASSIQGSFSYNEQFF
CDR3 DNA: TGTGCCAGTAGTATCCAGGGGAGTTTTTCCTACAATGAGCAGTTCTTC
D gene: -
V gene: TRBV19
clone size: -
J gene: TRBJ2-1

CDR3 protein: CASSQAYEQYF
CDR3 DNA: TGTGCCAGCAGCCAGGCGTACGAGCAGTACTTC
D gene: -
V gene: TRBV2
clone size: -
J gene: TRBJ2-7

CDR3 protein: CASSSMDRGINEAFF
CDR3 DNA: TGTGCCAGCAGTTCGATGGACAGGGGCATCAACGAAGCTTTCTTT
D gene: TRBD1
V gene: TRBV27
clone size: -
J gene: TRBJ1-1

CDR3 protein: CASSLEGPGAGELFF
CDR3 DNA: TGTGCCAGCAGCTTGGAGGGACCGGGAGCCGGGGAGCTGTTTTTT
D gene: -
V gene: TRBV5-6
clone size: -
J gene: TRBJ2-2

CDR3 protein: CASSLLEETQYF
CDR3 DNA: TGTGCCAGCAGCTTGCTGGAGGAGACCCAGTACTTC
D gene: -
V gene: TRBV5-6
clone size: -
J gene: TRBJ2-5

CDR3 protein: CASSLGLEAGELFF
CDR3 DNA: TGCGCCAGCAGCTTGGGACTAGAGGCCGGGGAGCTGTTTTTT
D gene: -
V gene: TRBV5-1
clone size: -
J gene: TRBJ2-2

CDR3 protein: CASSEGEVIPNYGYTF
CDR3 DNA: TGTGCCAGCAGTGAGGGGGAGGTTATCCCGAACTATGGCTACACCTTC
D gene: -
V gene: TRBV2
clone size: -
J gene: TRBJ1-2

CDR3 protein: CAISDRANTEAFF
CDR3 DNA: TGTGCCATCAGTGACAGGGCCAACACTGAAGCTTTCTTT
D gene: -
V gene: TRBV10-3
clone size: -
J gene: TRBJ1-1

CDR3 protein: CASSGRLADNEQFF
CDR3 DNA: TGTGCCAGCAGCGGAAGACTAGCGGACAATGAGCAGTTCTTC
D gene: TRBD2
V gene: TRBV5-4
clone size: -
J gene: TRBJ2-1

CDR3 protein: CASKGSYNSPLHF
CDR3 DNA: TGTGCCAGCAAGGGGTCCTATAATTCACCCCTCCACTTT
D gene: -
V gene: TRBV2
clone size: -
J gene: TRBJ1-6

CDR3 protein: CASSEGQAEKLFF
CDR3 DNA: TGTGCCAGCAGTGAAGGGCAGGCCGAAAAACTGTTTTTT
D gene: -
V gene: TRBV6-1
clone size: -
J gene: TRBJ1-4

CDR3 protein: CAISEWQDRSSSGNTIYF
CDR3 DNA: TGTGCCATCAGTGAGTGGCAGGACAGGAGTAGCTCTGGAAACACCATATATTTT
D gene: TRBD1
V gene: TRBV10-3
clone size: -
J gene: TRBJ1-3

CDR3 protein: CASSTPSGRRTNEKLFF
CDR3 DNA: TGTGCCAGTAGTACCCCTTCGGGGAGGCGGACTAATGAAAAACTGTTTTTT
D gene: -
V gene: TRBV19
clone size: -
J gene: TRBJ1-4

CDR3 protein: CAWSVPGQTGNTIYF
CDR3 DNA: TGTGCCTGGAGCGTGCCGGGACAAACTGGAAACACCATATATTTT
D gene: -
V gene: TRBV30
clone size: -
J gene: TRBJ1-3

CDR3 protein: CASSRTRGYTGELFF
CDR3 DNA: TGTGCCAGCAGTCGAACTAGAGGTTACACCGGGGAGCTGTTTTTT
D gene: -
V gene: TRBV6-5
clone size: -
J gene: TRBJ2-2

CDR3 protein: CASSLASGGRYEQYF
CDR3 DNA: TGTGCCAGCAGCTTAGCGTCCGGCGGGAGATACGAGCAGTACTTC
D gene: TRBD2
V gene: TRBV7-9
clone size: -
J gene: TRBJ2-7

CDR3 protein: CASRTDSGRAGFFVNEQFF
CDR3 DNA: TGTGCCAGCAGGACGGATAGCGGGAGGGCCGGGTTTTTCGTAAATGAGCAGTTCTTC
D gene: TRBD2
V gene: TRBV7-2
clone size: -
J gene: TRBJ2-1

CDR3 protein: CASSPSTSGSETQYF
CDR3 DNA: TGTGCCAGCAGCCCGTCGACTAGCGGGAGCGAGACCCAGTACTTC
D gene: TRBD2
V gene: TRBV7-2
clone size: once
J gene: TRBJ2-5

CDR3 protein: CASSYGPGWDGYTF
CDR3 DNA: TGTGCCAGCAGTTACGGGCCAGGGTGGGATGGCTACACCTTC
D gene: -
V gene: TRBV6-5
clone size: -
J gene: TRBJ1-2

CDR3 protein: CASSIRGAGTGTEAFF
CDR3 DNA: TGTGCCAGTAGTATACGGGGGGCGGGGACGGGCACTGAAGCTTTCTTT
D gene: -
V gene: TRBV19
clone size: -
J gene: TRBJ1-1